This T cell receptor beta chain emerged from a study of blood T cell repertoires in COVID-19. The wider study: Samples taken during acute and convalescent COVID-19 were collected in the United States, Italy and Spain. Sample material is recorded as cDNA or gDNA derived from T cells, B-cell-depleted T cells, or PBMCs.

This clone turned up a few times. This table comes from immunoSEQ multiplex PCR, and its TCRdb copy is limited to in-frame clones, with some not included. The sample shows some 150,000 clones, around 84% of them seen only once. The CDR3 has 17 amino acids. CDR1 and CDR2 from the germline V gene are LNHDA and SQIVND (reference sequence). Trimming stripped 3 bases from V and 0 bases from J, with 15 bases between. The J gene is TRBJ1-3, the V gene TRBV19; perhaps TRBD1 as D (6 bases). Sequencing was performed on peripheral blood. The sequence was collected from a woman aged 50 to 60 in a cohort sampled during active or convalescent COVID-19. The CDR3 nucleotides read TGTGCCAGTAGTATGCGGGGGCAGTCCGACTCTGGAAACACCATATATTTT. It yields the protein CASSMRGQSDSGNTIYF.